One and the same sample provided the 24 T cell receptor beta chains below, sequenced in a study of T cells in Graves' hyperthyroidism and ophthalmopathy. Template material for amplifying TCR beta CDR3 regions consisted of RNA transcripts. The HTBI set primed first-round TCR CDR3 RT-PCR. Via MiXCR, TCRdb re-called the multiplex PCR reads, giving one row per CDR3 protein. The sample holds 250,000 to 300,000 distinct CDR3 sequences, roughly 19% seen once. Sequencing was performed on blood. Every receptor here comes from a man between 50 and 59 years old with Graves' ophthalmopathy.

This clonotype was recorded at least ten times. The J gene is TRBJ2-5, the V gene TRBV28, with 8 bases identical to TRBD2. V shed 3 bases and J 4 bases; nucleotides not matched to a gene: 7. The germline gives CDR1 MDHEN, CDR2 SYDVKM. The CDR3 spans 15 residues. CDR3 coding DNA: TGTGCCAGCAGTTTCCCCTCGCTAGCGGGAGAGACCCAGTACTTC. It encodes CASSFPSLAGETQYF.

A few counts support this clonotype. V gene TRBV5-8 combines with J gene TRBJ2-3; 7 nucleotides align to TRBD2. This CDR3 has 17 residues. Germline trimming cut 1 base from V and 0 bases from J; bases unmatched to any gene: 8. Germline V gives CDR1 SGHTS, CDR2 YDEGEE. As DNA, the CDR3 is TGTGCCAGCAGCTTGTTCCCGAGCGGGGCCAGCACAGATACGCAGTATTTT. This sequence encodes CASSLFPSGASTDTQYF.

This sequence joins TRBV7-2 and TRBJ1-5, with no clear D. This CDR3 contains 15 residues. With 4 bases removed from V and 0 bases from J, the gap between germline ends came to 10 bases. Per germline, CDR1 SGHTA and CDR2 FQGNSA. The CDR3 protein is CASSSSGYSNQPQHF. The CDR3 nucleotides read TGTGCCAGCAGCTCCTCAGGTTATAGCAATCAGCCCCAGCATTTT.

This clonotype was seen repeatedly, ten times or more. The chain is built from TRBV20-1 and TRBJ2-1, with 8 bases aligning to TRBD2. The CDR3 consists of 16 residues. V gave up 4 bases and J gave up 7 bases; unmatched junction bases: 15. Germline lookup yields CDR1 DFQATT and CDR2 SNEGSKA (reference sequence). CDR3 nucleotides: TGCAGTGCTACCCCGGGGAGTTGGAGCGGGAGAAATGAGCAGTTCTTC. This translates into CSATPGSWSGRNEQFF.

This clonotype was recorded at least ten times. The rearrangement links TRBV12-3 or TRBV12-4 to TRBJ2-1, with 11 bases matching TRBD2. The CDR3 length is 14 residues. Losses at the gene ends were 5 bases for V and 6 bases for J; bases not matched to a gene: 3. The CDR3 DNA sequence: TGTGCCAGCAGTCCCGGGACTAGCGGCAATGAGCAGTTCTTC. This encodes CASSPGTSGNEQFF.

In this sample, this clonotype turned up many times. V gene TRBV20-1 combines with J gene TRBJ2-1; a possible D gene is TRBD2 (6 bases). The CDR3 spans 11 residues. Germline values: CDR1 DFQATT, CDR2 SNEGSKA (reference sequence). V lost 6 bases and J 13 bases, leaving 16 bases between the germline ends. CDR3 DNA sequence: TGCAGTGCCCACCCGGGACTCGCACAGTTCTTC. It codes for CSAHPGLAQFF.

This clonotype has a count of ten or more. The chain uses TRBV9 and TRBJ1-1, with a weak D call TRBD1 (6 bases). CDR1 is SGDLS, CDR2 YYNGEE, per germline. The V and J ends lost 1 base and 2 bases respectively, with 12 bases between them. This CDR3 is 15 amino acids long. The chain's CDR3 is CASSVYDRPNTEAFF. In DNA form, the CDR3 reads TGTGCCAGCAGCGTATATGACAGGCCAAACACTGAAGCTTTCTTT. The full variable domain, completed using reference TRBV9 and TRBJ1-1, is DSGVTQTPKHLITATGQRVTLRCSPRSGDLSVYWYQQSLDQGLQFLIQYYNGEERAKGNILERFSAQQFPDLHSELNLSSLELGDSALYFCASSVYDRPNTEAFFGQGTRLTVV.

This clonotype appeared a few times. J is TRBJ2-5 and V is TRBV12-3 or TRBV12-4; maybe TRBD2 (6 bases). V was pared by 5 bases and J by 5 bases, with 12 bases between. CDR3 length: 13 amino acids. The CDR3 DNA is TGTGCCAGCAGTGCCTTTCGGGGGGAGACCCAGTACTTC. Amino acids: CASSAFRGETQYF.

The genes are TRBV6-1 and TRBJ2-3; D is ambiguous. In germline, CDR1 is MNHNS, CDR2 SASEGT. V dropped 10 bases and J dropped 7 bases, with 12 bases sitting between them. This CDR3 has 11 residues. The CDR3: CATASSNTQYF. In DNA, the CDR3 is TGTGCCACCGCTAGTTCAAATACGCAGTATTTT.

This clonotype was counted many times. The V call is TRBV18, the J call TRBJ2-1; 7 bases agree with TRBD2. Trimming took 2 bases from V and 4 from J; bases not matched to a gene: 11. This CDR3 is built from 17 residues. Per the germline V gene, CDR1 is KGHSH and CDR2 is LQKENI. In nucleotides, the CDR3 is TGTGCCAGCTCACCATCGTTGGGTAGCGGGCTTTACAATGAGCAGTTCTTC. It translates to CASSPSLGSGLYNEQFF.

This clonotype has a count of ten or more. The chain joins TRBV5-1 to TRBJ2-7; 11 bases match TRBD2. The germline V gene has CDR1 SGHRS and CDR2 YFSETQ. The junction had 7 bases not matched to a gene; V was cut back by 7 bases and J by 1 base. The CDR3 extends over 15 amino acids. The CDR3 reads CASRLGTSGSYEQYF. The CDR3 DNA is TGCGCCAGCCGGTTGGGGACTAGCGGTTCCTACGAGCAGTACTTC.

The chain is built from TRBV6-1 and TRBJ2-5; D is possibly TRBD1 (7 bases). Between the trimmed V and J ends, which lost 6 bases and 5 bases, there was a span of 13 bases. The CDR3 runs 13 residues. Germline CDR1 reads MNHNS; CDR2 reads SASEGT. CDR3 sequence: CASSGQEGETQYF. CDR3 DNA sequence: TGTGCCAGCAGCGGACAGGAGGGGGAGACCCAGTACTTC.

CDR3 nucleotide sequence: TGCAGTGCTCCCAGCGGTAGCTCCTACAATGAGCAGTTCTTC. Amino acid sequence: CSAPSGSSYNEQFF. The chain has TRBV20-1 and TRBJ2-1; a weak D match, TRBD2 (5 bases). The CDR3 runs 14 residues. Looked up from germline, CDR1 is DFQATT and CDR2 is SNEGSKA (reference sequence). V gave up 5 bases and J gave up 0 bases, with 11 bases separating them.

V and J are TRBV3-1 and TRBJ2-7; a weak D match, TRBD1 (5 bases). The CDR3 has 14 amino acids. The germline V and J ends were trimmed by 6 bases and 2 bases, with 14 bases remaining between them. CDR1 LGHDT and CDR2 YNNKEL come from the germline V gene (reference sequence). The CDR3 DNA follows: TGTGCCAGCAGTCACAATGACAGCCCCTACGAGCAGTACTTC. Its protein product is CASSHNDSPYEQYF.

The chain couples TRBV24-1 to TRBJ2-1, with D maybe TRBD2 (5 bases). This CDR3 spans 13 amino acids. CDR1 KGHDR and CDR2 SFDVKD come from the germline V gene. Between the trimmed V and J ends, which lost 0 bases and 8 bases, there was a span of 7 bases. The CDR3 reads CATSDLSGDEQFF. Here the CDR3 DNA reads TGTGCCACCAGTGATTTGTCCGGGGATGAGCAGTTCTTC.

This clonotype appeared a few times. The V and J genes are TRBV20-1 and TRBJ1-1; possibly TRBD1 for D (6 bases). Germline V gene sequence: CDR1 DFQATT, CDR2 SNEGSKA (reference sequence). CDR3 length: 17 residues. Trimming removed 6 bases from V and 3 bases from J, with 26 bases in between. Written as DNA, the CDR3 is TGCAGTGCCCGGGACCCCTGGAATCTGGGGGGCGACACTGAAGCTTTCTTT. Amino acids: CSARDPWNLGGDTEAFF.

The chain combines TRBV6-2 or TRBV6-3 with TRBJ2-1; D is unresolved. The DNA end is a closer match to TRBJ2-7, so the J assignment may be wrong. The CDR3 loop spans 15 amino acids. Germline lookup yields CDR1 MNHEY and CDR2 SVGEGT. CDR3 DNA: TGTGCCAGCAGACGAGAGGCTGCCTCCTACAATGAGCAGTACTTC. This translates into CASRREAASYNEQYF.

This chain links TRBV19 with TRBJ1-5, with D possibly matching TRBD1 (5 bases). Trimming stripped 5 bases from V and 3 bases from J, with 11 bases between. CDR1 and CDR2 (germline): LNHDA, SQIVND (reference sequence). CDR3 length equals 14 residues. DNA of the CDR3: TGTGCCAGTAGTCCCCGGGACCTCAATCAGCCCCAGCATTTT. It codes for CASSPRDLNQPQHF.

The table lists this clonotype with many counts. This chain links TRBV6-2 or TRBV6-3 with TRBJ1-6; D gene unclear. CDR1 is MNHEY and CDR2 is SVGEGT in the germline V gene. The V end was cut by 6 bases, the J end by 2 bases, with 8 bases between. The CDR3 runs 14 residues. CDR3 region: CASSPGAYNSPLHF. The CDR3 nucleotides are TGTGCCAGCAGCCCCGGCGCCTATAATTCACCCCTCCACTTT.

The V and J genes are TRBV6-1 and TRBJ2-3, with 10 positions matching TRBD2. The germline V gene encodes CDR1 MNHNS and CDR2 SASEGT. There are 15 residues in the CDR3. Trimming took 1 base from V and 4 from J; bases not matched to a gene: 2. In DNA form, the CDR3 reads TGTGCCAGCAGTGAAGTAGCGGGAGGCTCAGATACGCAGTATTTT. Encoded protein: CASSEVAGGSDTQYF.

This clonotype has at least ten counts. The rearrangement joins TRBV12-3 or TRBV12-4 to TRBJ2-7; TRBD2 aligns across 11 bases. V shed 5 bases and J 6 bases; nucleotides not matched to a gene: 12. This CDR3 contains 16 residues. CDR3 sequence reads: CASSLSPLAGVSEQYF. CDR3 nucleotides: TGTGCCAGCAGTCTAAGCCCACTAGCGGGAGTATCCGAGCAGTACTTC.

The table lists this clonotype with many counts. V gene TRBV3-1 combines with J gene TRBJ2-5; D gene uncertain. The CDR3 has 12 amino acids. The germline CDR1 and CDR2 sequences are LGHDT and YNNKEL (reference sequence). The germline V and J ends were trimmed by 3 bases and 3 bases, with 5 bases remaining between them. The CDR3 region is CASSHGEETQYF. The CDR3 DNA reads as TGTGCCAGCAGCCATGGAGAAGAGACCCAGTACTTC.

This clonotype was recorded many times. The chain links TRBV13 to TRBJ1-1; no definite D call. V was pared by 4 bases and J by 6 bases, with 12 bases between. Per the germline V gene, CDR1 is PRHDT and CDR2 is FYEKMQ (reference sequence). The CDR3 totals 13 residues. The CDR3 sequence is CASSSKTRPEAFF. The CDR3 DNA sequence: TGTGCCAGCAGCTCTAAGACAAGACCTGAAGCTTTCTTT.

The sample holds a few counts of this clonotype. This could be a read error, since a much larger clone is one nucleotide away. The CDR3, as DNA: TGTGCCAGCAGTGAAGAGGCAGGATCCCCGGGGGAGCAGTACTTC. This sequence encodes CASSEEAGSPGEQYF. The J gene is TRBJ2-7, the V gene TRBV6-1; possible D gene TRBD2, 5 bases. CDR1 MNHNS and CDR2 SASEGT come from the germline V gene. There are 15 residues in the CDR3. The ends were cut back, 1 base at V and 7 bases at J, with 17 bases in the middle.